The 26 T cell receptor beta chains given below trace back to one sample, sequenced in a study of T cell repertoires in cytomegalovirus infection. TCRdb ran MiXCR on the reads and lists one entry per CDR3 protein. The sample includes approximately 990,000 distinct CDR3 sequences, 25% to 40% of them seen just once. These receptors lack a known antigen. This specimen was cultured CD8+ T cells from PBMCs, taken from culture after CMV antigen stimulation. Receptors originate from a human donor in good health (CMV status not recorded). Some clones in this sample may be carry-over from other donors' samples.

In its sample, this clonotype was seen a few times. The chain employs TRBV2 and TRBJ1-2; 8 positions match TRBD1. Trimming removed 7 bases from V and 9 bases from J; junction bases left unmatched: 13. Germline V gene data show CDR1 as SNHLY and CDR2 as FYNNEI. The length of the CDR3 is 14 residues. In DNA, the CDR3 is TGTGCCAGCACCCCGGACAGGGATTTTTTTAGCTACACCTTC. Translating gives CASTPDRDFFSYTF.

This clonotype was seen a handful of times. The chain uses TRBV12-3 or TRBV12-4 and TRBJ1-4, with 8 bases fitting TRBD1. CDR3 size: 16 residues. The V segment lost 4 bases and the J segment 6 bases; nucleotides outside the gene matches: 10. The CDR3 DNA reads TGTGCCAGCAGTTCATATTCCGGACAGGGAGATGAAAAACTGTTTTTT. Amino acids: CASSSYSGQGDEKLFF.

This clonotype showed up just once. The rearrangement joins TRBV12-3 or TRBV12-4 to TRBJ1-2; D is unclear. The CDR3 covers 15 residues. V lost 2 bases and J lost 4, with 14 bases in between. CDR3: CASSLRLAASYGYTF. The CDR3 bases are TGTGCCAGCAGTTTAAGGTTGGCAGCATCCTATGGCTACACCTTC.

This clonotype was counted a few times. The rearrangement joins TRBV25-1 to TRBJ2-1; 9 nucleotides align to TRBD2. The CDR3 loop spans 18 amino acids. The germline V gene encodes CDR1 MGHDK and CDR2 SYGVNS. Losses at the gene ends were 3 bases for V and 4 bases for J; bases not matched to a gene: 13. CDR3 sequence: CASSEALAGPFEYNEQFF. CDR3 nucleotide sequence: TGTGCCAGCAGTGAGGCGCTAGCGGGGCCCTTCGAATACAATGAGCAGTTCTTC.

The V gene is TRBV4-2, the J gene TRBJ1-1; D might be TRBD1 (6 bases). Germline V gives CDR1 LGHNA, CDR2 YNFKEQ. This CDR3 comprises 16 residues. V was clipped by 0 bases and J by 8 bases, with 19 bases between them. CDR3 loop: CASSQESDRGTLEAFF. The CDR3 nucleotides read TGTGCCAGCAGCCAAGAGTCGGATCGGGGGACACTGGAAGCTTTCTTT.

The chain recombines TRBV7-6 with TRBJ2-6; a weak D match, TRBD2 (6 bases). The germline CDR1 and CDR2 sequences are SGHVS and FNYEAQ. Trimming stripped 5 bases from V and 0 bases from J, with 17 bases between. The CDR3 sequence is 18 residues long. As DNA, the CDR3 is TGTGCCAGCAGCCCGGGACTTCCACGTTCCTCTGGGGCCAACGTCCTGACTTTC. It encodes CASSPGLPRSSGANVLTF.

Concerning this clonotype itself: A clone one base away is much larger, so this may be a read error. The V gene is TRBV7-6, the J gene TRBJ1-2; unclear D gene. Germline-derived CDR1 and CDR2 are SGHVS and FNYEAQ. The CDR3 covers 11 residues. This CDR3 is CAALGVYDYTF. In DNA form, the CDR3 reads TGTGCCGCCCTCGGTGTTTATGACTACACCTTC.

The table lists this clonotype with many counts. The chain combines TRBV7-6 with TRBJ2-7; the D gene is possibly TRBD1 (5 bases). Trimming stripped 5 bases from V and 3 bases from J, with 17 bases between. CDR3 size: 15 residues. CDR1 is SGHVS and CDR2 is FNYEAQ in the germline V gene. CDR3 in amino acids: CASSPGQGEYYEQYF. CDR3 coding DNA: TGTGCCAGCAGCCCTGGGCAGGGCGAATACTACGAGCAGTACTTC.

V usage is TRBV12-3 or TRBV12-4 and J usage is TRBJ2-3; the D gene could be TRBD1 or TRBD2 (5 bases each). This CDR3 has 17 amino acids. The V and J ends lost 4 bases and 0 bases respectively, with 17 bases between them. The CDR3 DNA reads as TGTGCCAGCAGTTCGCCCACTCGGGGCTTTAGCACAGATACGCAGTATTTT. It encodes CASSSPTRGFSTDTQYF.

This clonotype turned up a few times. J is TRBJ1-6 and V is TRBV6-1; TRBD1 matches 7 bases. V dropped 5 bases and J dropped 9; count of bases not matched to a gene: 10. The germline CDR1 and CDR2 sequences are MNHNS and SASEGT. CDR3 size: 15 residues. The CDR3 sequence is CASSLSEGGLSPLHF. CDR3 DNA: TGTGCCAGCAGTTTATCCGAAGGGGGCCTTTCACCCCTCCACTTT.

This clonotype was picked up a small number of times. The chain employs TRBV5-1 and TRBJ1-1; D might be TRBD1 (5 bases). The germline gives CDR1 SGHRS, CDR2 YFSETQ. The CDR3 covers 14 residues. V was cut by 0 bases and J by 6 bases, with 12 bases left in between. DNA for the CDR3: TGCGCCAGCAGCTTGGCCGGCGGGGGTCCTGAAGCTTTCTTT. Its translation is CASSLAGGGPEAFF. Supplemented by reference TRBV5-1 and TRBJ1-1, the full variable domain reads KAGVTQTPRYLIKTRGQQVTLSCSPISGHRSVSWYQQTPGQGLQFLFEYFSETQRNKGNFPGRFSGRQFSNSRSEMNVSTLELGDSALYLCASSLAGGGPEAFFGQGTRLTVV.

The CDR3 region has the DNA TGCAGTGCTAGTGCCAGGGGGGAATCGACAGATACGCAGTATTTT. It is translated as CSASARGESTDTQYF. V usage is TRBV20-1 and J usage is TRBJ2-3; tentatively, D is TRBD1 (7 bases). The V end lost 3 bases, the J end lost 3 bases, and 16 bases lay between the germline ends. CDR1 and CDR2 (germline): DFQATT, SNEGSKA (reference sequence). This CDR3 contains 15 residues.

This sequence joins TRBV5-5 and TRBJ1-6; tentatively, D is TRBD1 (5 bases). Germline assignment: CDR1 SGHKS and CDR2 YYEKEE (reference sequence). The CDR3 has 15 residues. The V end lost 1 base, the J end lost 3 bases, and 8 bases lay between the germline ends. CDR3 in amino acids: CASSLMGDYNSPLHF. CDR3 coding DNA: TGTGCCAGCAGCTTGATGGGGGACTATAATTCACCCCTCCACTTT.

This clonotype has more than one count but fewer than ten. J is TRBJ1-2 and V is TRBV29-1; TRBD1 matches 7 bases. Germline V gene lookup returns CDR1 SQVTM and CDR2 ANQGSEA. The V segment lost 3 bases and the J segment 5 bases; nucleotides outside the gene matches: 6. The CDR3 totals 13 residues. The CDR3 loop reads CSVERDSAYGYTF. The DNA for the CDR3 is TGCAGCGTTGAGAGGGACAGTGCTTATGGCTACACCTTC. Drawing the rest from reference TRBV29-1 and TRBJ1-2, the complete variable domain is SAVISQKPSRDICQRGTSLTIQCQVDSQVTMMFWYRQQPGQSLTLIATANQGSEATYESGFVIDKFPISRPNLTFSTLTVSNMSPEDSSIYLCSVERDSAYGYTFGSGTRLTVV.

This clonotype was observed a handful of times. This chain joins TRBV9 and TRBJ1-6; unclear D gene. CDR3 length equals 15 residues. The germline V and J ends were trimmed by 4 bases and 6 bases, with 14 bases remaining between them. Germline V lookup: CDR1 SGDLS, CDR2 YYNGEE. As DNA, the CDR3 is TGTGCCAGCAGCCCGAAGTGGGGAAGTAATTCACCCCTCCACTTT. The encoded protein is CASSPKWGSNSPLHF.

This clonotype was counted a few times. This chain joins TRBV10-3 and TRBJ2-3, with 7 bases identical to TRBD1. Per germline, CDR1 ENHRY and CDR2 SYGVKD. J was trimmed by 1 base and V by 6 bases; bases with no gene match: 7. CDR3 length: 15 amino acids. The CDR3 bases are TGTGCCATCAGGATTGGACAGGAAGGCACAGATACGCAGTATTTT. It yields the protein CAIRIGQEGTDTQYF.

This clonotype was seen a handful of times. J is TRBJ1-3 and V is TRBV27; 8 bases fit TRBD1. The CDR3 consists of 17 residues. Germline loops: CDR1 MNHEY, CDR2 SMNVEV (reference sequence). The V segment lost 5 bases and the J segment 3 bases; nucleotides outside the gene matches: 12. CDR3 protein: CASSRGAGGVYGNTIYF. For the CDR3, the DNA is TGTGCCAGCAGTCGCGGGGCAGGGGGCGTATATGGAAACACCATATATTTT.

The sample holds a few counts of this clonotype. V is TRBV6-2 or TRBV6-3 and J is TRBJ2-1, with 9 bases fitting TRBD2. J was trimmed by 0 bases and V by 0 bases; bases with no gene match: 9. CDR1 and CDR2 from the germline V gene are MNHEY and SVGEGT. The CDR3 is made up of 19 amino acids. Here the CDR3 reads CASSYSLAGDFDSYNEQFF. CDR3 bases: TGTGCCAGCAGTTACTCTTTAGCGGGGGACTTTGACTCCTACAATGAGCAGTTCTTC.

This clonotype was picked up a small number of times. The V gene is TRBV25-1, the J gene TRBJ1-4; 7 nucleotides match TRBD1. V lost 4 bases, J lost 12 bases, and 11 bases stayed unmatched. Germline-derived CDR1 and CDR2 are MGHDK and SYGVNS. This CDR3 contains 14 residues. As DNA, the CDR3 is TGTGCCAGCAGTGCGGACAGGACTATGAAGGAACTGTTTTTT. It translates to CASSADRTMKELFF.

The chain has TRBV28 and TRBJ1-2; possibly TRBD1 for D (5 bases). The CDR3 loop spans 14 amino acids. Per the germline V gene, CDR1 is MDHEN and CDR2 is SYDVKM. V was shortened by 6 bases and J by 3 bases, with 14 bases between the two germline ends. The CDR3 sequence: CASSPGISYYGYTF. CDR3 nucleotides: TGTGCCAGCAGCCCAGGGATTTCGTACTATGGCTACACCTTC.

The V and J genes are TRBV11-3 and TRBJ2-1; no definite D call. V was pared by 7 bases and J by 4 bases, with 11 bases between. Germline V gene data show CDR1 as SGHNT and CDR2 as YENEEA. CDR3 length equals 13 residues. The CDR3 nucleotides are TGTGCCAGCACCAAGGTCGGGTACAATGAGCAGTTCTTC. Translation: CASTKVGYNEQFF.

This clonotype was recorded only once. The chain is built from TRBV9 and TRBJ2-7, with TRBD2 identical over 9 bases. V was clipped by 0 bases and J by 3 bases; unmatched bases: 7. The CDR3 length is 16 residues. Germline V lookup: CDR1 SGDLS, CDR2 YYNGEE. The CDR3 nucleotides are TGTGCCAGCAGCGTAGGCGGGGGGGCGCAAGGCTACGAGCAGTACTTC. Its protein product is CASSVGGGAQGYEQYF. The whole variable domain, filled in from reference TRBV9 and TRBJ2-7, reads DSGVTQTPKHLITATGQRVTLRCSPRSGDLSVYWYQQSLDQGLQFLIQYYNGEERAKGNILERFSAQQFPDLHSELNLSSLELGDSALYFCASSVGGGAQGYEQYFGPGTRLTVT.

This clonotype was counted only a few times. Since a much larger clone is just one base distant, this may be a read error. The V gene is TRBV4-2, the J gene TRBJ1-1, with D tentatively TRBD1 (6 bases). The CDR3 contains 13 residues. V lost 5 bases, J lost 3 bases, and 10 bases lay in between. Germline V gene data show CDR1 as LGHNA and CDR2 as YNFKEQ. CDR3 region: CASSSRGHTEAFF. The DNA of the CDR3 is TGTGCCAGCAGCTCCAGGGGACACACTGAAGCTTTCTTT.

The gene calls are TRBV7-6 and TRBJ2-1, with a possible D match to TRBD2 (6 bases). The CDR3 length is 17 residues. V lost 5 bases and J 0 bases, leaving 17 bases between the germline ends. The germline gives CDR1 SGHVS, CDR2 FNYEAQ. In nucleotides, the CDR3 is TGTGCCAGCAGCCGAAAGCCTAGCGCTGACTCCTACAATGAGCAGTTCTTC. Protein sequence: CASSRKPSADSYNEQFF.

This clonotype has only a few counts. The chain has TRBV6-1 and TRBJ2-1; 7 bases line up with TRBD2. CDR3 length equals 15 residues. Germline V gene sequence: CDR1 MNHNS, CDR2 SASEGT. The ends lost 1 base at V and 8 bases at J; junction bases unmatched: 8. CDR3 DNA sequence: TGTGCCAGCAGTGAAGTTGCGGGGGTACGCGATGAGCAGTTCTTC. Amino acids: CASSEVAGVRDEQFF.

The J gene is TRBJ2-1, the V gene TRBV5-4; 11 bases line up with TRBD2. V was pared by 3 bases and J by 8 bases, with 10 bases of the junction left unmatched. This CDR3 has 16 residues. Germline loops: CDR1 SGHNT, CDR2 YYREEE (reference sequence). As DNA, the CDR3 is TGTGCCAGCAGCTCGGAGGGACTAGCGGCCGTCTATGAGCAGTTCTTC. Protein product: CASSSEGLAAVYEQFF.